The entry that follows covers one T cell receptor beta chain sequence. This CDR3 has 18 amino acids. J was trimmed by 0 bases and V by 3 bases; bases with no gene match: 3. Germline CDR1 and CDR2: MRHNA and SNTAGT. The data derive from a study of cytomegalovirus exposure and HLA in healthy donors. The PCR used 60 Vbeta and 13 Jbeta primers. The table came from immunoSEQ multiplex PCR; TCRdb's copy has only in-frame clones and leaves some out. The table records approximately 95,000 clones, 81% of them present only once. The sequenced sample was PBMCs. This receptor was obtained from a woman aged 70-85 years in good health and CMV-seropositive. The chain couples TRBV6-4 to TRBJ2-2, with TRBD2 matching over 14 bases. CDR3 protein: CASSEGLAGATNTGELFF. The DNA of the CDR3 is TGTGCCAGCAGTGAGGGACTAGCGGGAGCGACGAACACCGGGGAGCTGTTTTTT.